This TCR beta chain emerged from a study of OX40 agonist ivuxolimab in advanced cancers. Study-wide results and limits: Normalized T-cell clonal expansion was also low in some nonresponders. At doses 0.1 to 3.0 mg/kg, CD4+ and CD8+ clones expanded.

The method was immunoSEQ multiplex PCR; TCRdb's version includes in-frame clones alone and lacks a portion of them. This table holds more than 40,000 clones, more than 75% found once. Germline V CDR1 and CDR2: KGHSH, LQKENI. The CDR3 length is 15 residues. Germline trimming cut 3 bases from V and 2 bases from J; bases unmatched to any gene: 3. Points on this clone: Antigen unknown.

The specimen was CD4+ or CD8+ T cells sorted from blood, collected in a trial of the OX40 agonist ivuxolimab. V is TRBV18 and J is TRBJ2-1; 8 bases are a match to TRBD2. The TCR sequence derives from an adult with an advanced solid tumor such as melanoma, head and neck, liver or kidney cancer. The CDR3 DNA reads TGTGCCAGCTCACCCACTAGCGGACCCTACAATGAGCAGTTCTTC. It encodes CASSPTSGPYNEQFF.